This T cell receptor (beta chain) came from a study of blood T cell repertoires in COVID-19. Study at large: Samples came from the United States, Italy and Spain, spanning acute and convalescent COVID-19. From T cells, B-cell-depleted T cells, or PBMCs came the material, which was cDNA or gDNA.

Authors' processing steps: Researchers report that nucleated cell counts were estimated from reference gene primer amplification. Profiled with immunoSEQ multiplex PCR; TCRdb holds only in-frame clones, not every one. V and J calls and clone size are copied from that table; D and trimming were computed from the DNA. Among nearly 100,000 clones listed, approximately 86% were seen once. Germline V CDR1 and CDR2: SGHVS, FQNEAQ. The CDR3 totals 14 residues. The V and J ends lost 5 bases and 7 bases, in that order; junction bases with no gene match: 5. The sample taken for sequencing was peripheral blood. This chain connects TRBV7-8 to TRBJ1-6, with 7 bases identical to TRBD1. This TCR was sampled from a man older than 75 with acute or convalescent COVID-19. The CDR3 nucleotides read TGTGCCAGCAGCATTCAGGGGGGCAATTCACCCCTCCACTTT. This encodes CASSIQGGNSPLHF.